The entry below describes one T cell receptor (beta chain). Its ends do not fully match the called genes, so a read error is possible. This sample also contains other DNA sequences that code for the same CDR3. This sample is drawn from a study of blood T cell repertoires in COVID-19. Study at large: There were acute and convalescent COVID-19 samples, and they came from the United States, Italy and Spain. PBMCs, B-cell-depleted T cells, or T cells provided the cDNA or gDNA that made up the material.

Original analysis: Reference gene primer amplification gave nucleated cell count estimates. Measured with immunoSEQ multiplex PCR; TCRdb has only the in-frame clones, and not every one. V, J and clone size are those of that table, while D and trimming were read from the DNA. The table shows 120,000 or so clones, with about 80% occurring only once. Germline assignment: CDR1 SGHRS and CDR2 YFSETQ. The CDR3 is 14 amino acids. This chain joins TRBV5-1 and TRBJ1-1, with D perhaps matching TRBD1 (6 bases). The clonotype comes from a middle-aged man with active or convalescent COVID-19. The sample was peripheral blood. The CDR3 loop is CASSLANRANEAFF. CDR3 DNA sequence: TGCGCCAGTAGCTTGGCCAACAGGGCGAATGAAGCTTTCTTT.